This T cell receptor (beta chain) was identified in a study of radiation and T cells in renal cell carcinoma. Study background: Nephrectomy followed 15 Gy stereotactic body radiation by 4 weeks.

The repertoire was sequenced with immunoSEQ multiplex PCR; TCRdb's copy has only in-frame clones and lacks some. The data contain 150,000 or so clones, about 88% of them seen just once; the ten biggest clones take up approximately 4%. Time point meaning: baseline pretreatment blood. Treatment denoted: 15 Gy SBRT to primary tumor, nephrectomy 4 weeks later. The CDR3 covers 13 residues. Germline V CDR1 and CDR2: SGHTA, FQGNSA. V gave up 0 bases and J gave up 4 bases, with 4 bases separating them. Source: blood, taken from a patient whose treatment included radiotherapy and nephrectomy. V and J are TRBV7-2 and TRBJ1-3; D remains unclear. The TCR originated in a woman in her 70s with renal cell carcinoma. The CDR3 sequence is CASSLAMGNTIYF. CDR3 in DNA: TGTGCCAGCAGCTTAGCCATGGGAAACACCATATATTTT.